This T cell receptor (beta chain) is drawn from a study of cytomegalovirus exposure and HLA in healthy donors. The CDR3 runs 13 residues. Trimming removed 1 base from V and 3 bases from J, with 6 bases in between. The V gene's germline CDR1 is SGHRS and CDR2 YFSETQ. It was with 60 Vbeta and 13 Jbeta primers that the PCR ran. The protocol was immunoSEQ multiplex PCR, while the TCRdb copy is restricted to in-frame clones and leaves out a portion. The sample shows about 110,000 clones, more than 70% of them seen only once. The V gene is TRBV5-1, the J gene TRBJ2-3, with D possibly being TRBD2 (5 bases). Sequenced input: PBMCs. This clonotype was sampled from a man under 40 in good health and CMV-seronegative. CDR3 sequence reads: CASSLSGTDTQYF. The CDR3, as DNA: TGCGCCAGCAGCTTGAGCGGAACAGATACGCAGTATTTT.